Included here is one TCR beta chain sequence, with context. The antigen it binds to is not known. No much larger clone is present one base from it, and per-base qualities are unavailable. The donors were included in the validation cohort of roughly 130 subjects, a group kept apart from the roughly 610-subject first cohort. CDR1 LGHNA and CDR2 YNFKEQ are derived from the germline V gene. V has 0 bases trimmed and J has 5 bases trimmed; junction bases matching no gene number 5. The CDR3 holds 15 amino acids from the cysteine to the phenylalanine. The only DNA kept is the CDR3, 45 bases in frame from the first base. The receptor library was made with the immunoSEQ multiplex PCR assay. The authors' pipeline ran thus. A statistical classification framework was built to diagnose cytomegalovirus status from the catalog of TCR beta chain sequences. TCRdb re-hosts the immuneACCESS table, in-frame sequences only. Its copies lack some clones; in the studies checked, an unresolved V gene accounts for under half of them, and the cause for the rest is not known. Clone size and V and J calls were adopted from that table, with D and trimming inferred from the DNA. Within this sample are more than 250,000 clones, with 70% to 90% of them counted one time only. The ten largest clones represent 0.65% to 0.85% of the sample.

The sample comes from a study of cytomegalovirus exposure and HLA in healthy donors (dated by TCRdb to about 2017). Some background on the complete study: A later analysis indicated that the 95 to 150 validation repertoires were generated on the platform also employed for the 700 or so repertoires of the first cohort. The study aimed to test whether cataloging public T cell receptors could reveal signatures of past pathogen exposure. Along with the roughly 670-subject first cohort, a separate validation cohort of 120 different subjects was used. To predict cytomegalovirus infection status, the study combined high-throughput TCR immunosequencing, statistical association of individual TCRs with disease status, and machine learning.

What the work shows at the level of the full study, not this receptor alone: In both the original and validation cohorts, the classifier was reported to diagnose cytomegalovirus status with high specificity and sensitivity. The authors suggested that the approach could potentially be generalized to other disease states and immunological phenotypes. In the study, about 150 TCR beta chains were listed as associated with cytomegalovirus. A few of the identified cytomegalovirus-associated TCR beta chains were confirmed in vitro to be specific for cytomegalovirus antigens. While some public TCRs were present in many individuals, most TCR sequences turned up only very rarely across donors. Subsequent analysis determined that TCRs grouped into clusters in the first cohort also showed a tendency toward co-occurrence across the 120 or so validation repertoires, and 94% of cluster scores exceeded 0. A later analysis lacked HLA typing for the validation cohort, so it scored co-occurrence in that cohort across all 120 or so repertoires.

Sequencing used PBMCs. The sequence derives from a woman younger than 30 in good health and CMV-seronegative. The V and J genes are TRBV4-2 and TRBJ2-7, with 9 bases aligning to TRBD2. The DNA is TGTGCCAGCAGCCAAGACCAGCGGGAGGTCCACGAGCAGTACTTC. Its product reads: CASSQDQREVHEQYF.